These 20 T cell receptor beta chains were all obtained from the same sample, sequenced in a study of monozygotic twins with inflammatory bowel disease. TCRdb re-called the 5' RACE reads; one entry per CDR3 protein, DNA not given. In total, the table holds approximately 390,000 distinct CDR3 sequences. The sequencing sample was made of blood. All receptors come from a human donor with ulcerative colitis or Crohn's disease, or a healthy co-twin of an affected twin (not recorded which).

This sequence joins TRBV24-1 and TRBJ2-2. Germline V gives CDR1 KGHDR, CDR2 SFDVKD. CDR3 length: 16 amino acids. The CDR3 loop reads CATSNPGVSGTGELFF.

The chain has TRBV20-1 and TRBJ2-1; TCRdb selects TRBD2, and the lack of DNA leaves this call unchecked. The CDR3 runs to 16 residues. CDR1 is DFQATT and CDR2 is SNEGSKA in the germline V gene (reference sequence). The chain's CDR3 is CSASVIAGGRWNEQFF.

The V call is TRBV9, the J call TRBJ1-1. Germline V gene sequence: CDR1 SGDLS, CDR2 YYNGEE. This CDR3 is built from 13 residues. CDR3 protein: CASSVLSDTEAFF. The variable domain in full, with the rest retrieved from reference TRBV9 and TRBJ1-1, is DSGVTQTPKHLITATGQRVTLRCSPRSGDLSVYWYQQSLDQGLQFLIQYYNGEERAKGNILERFSAQQFPDLHSELNLSSLELGDSALYFCASSVLSDTEAFFGQGTRLTVV.

The chain has TRBV7-2 and TRBJ1-1; TCRdb reports TRBD1, a call that lacks DNA to check it against. There are 14 residues in the CDR3. Germline V gene sequence: CDR1 SGHTA, CDR2 FQGNSA. The CDR3 loop reads CASRNDRGNTEAFF.

The V and J genes are TRBV3-1 and TRBJ2-7; the TRBD1 assignment by TCRdb is unverifiable without DNA. The CDR3 spans 14 residues. Per germline, CDR1 LGHDT and CDR2 YNNKEL (reference sequence). The CDR3 reads CASSQPSRAYEQYF.

This chain connects TRBV12-3 or TRBV12-4 to TRBJ1-1; the TCRdb D gene call, TRBD1, has no DNA to confirm it. CDR3 length: 12 amino acids. Here the CDR3 reads CATKTRAPKAFF.

The chain has TRBV10-3 and TRBJ2-2; TCRdb names TRBD2, which stays unverified in the absence of DNA. This CDR3 spans 16 amino acids. In germline, CDR1 is ENHRY, CDR2 SYGVKD. CDR3 sequence: CAISTAAGGNTGELFF.

CDR3 in amino acids: CASSFVLRINYGYTF. The rearrangement joins TRBV12-3 or TRBV12-4 to TRBJ1-2. The CDR3 has 15 residues.

The gene calls are TRBV19 and TRBJ1-6; TCRdb gives TRBD1 as the D gene, but with no DNA this cannot be confirmed. CDR3 size: 14 residues. Germline CDR1 and CDR2: LNHDA and SQIVND (reference sequence). The CDR3 region is CASSSTGVYSPLHF.

The chain has TRBV2 and TRBJ2-1; TCRdb outputs TRBD2, but without DNA this stays unchecked. The CDR3 contains 15 residues. Germline V gene sequence: CDR1 SNHLY, CDR2 FYNNEI. CDR3 sequence reads: CASSVKLADYNEQFF.

J is TRBJ1-4 and V is TRBV7-9; the D call of TRBD1 rests on TCRdb alone, since no DNA is present to check it. The CDR3 runs 17 residues. The germline gives CDR1 SEHNR, CDR2 FQNEAQ (reference sequence). The CDR3: CASRAPYRTGANEKLFF.

The chain recombines TRBV7-9 with TRBJ1-4; TCRdb's D call, TRBD1, is unchecked because there is no DNA. Germline values: CDR1 SEHNR, CDR2 FQNEAQ (reference sequence). The CDR3 is 14 residues long. This CDR3 reads CASRGQATNEKLFF.

V is TRBV12-3 or TRBV12-4 and J is TRBJ2-1; TCRdb's D gene call, TRBD2, goes unchecked for lack of DNA. The CDR3 extends over 13 amino acids. CDR3 amino acids: CASSLARLAEQFF.

The chain is built from TRBV7-2 and TRBJ2-7; TCRdb's D call of TRBD1 is untestable without DNA. In germline, CDR1 is SGHTA, CDR2 FQGNSA. The CDR3 is 12 amino acids. The CDR3 sequence is CASTLQGYEQYF.

This chain links TRBV4-1 with TRBJ1-5; the D call of TRBD1 rests on TCRdb alone, since no DNA is present to check it. This CDR3 has 15 residues. The germline V gene has CDR1 MGHRA and CDR2 YSYEKL. The CDR3 sequence: CASSHSGGARQPQHF.

The chain links TRBV6-4 to TRBJ2-1; TCRdb names TRBD2, which stays unverified in the absence of DNA. Germline lookup yields CDR1 MRHNA and CDR2 SNTAGT. The CDR3 consists of 16 residues. CDR3 sequence: CASSEEGTGPYNEQFF.

This chain links TRBV2 with TRBJ1-5; there is no DNA to check the TCRdb D call of TRBD1. The germline V gene has CDR1 SNHLY and CDR2 FYNNEI. The CDR3 extends over 14 amino acids. CDR3 sequence reads: CASGTGLSNQPQHF.

The rearrangement uses TRBV2 and TRBJ2-4. The V gene's germline CDR1 is SNHLY and CDR2 FYNNEI. This CDR3 comprises 12 residues. The CDR3 sequence is CASSAIENIQYF.

V and J are TRBV20-1 and TRBJ1-2; TCRdb returns TRBD1, unconfirmable since there is no DNA. The CDR3 loop spans 14 amino acids. The germline CDR1 and CDR2 sequences are DFQATT and SNEGSKA (reference sequence). The CDR3 spells CSASSTGTPYGYTF.

The rearrangement uses TRBV19 and TRBJ2-2; TCRdb calls TRBD1, which cannot be checked without DNA. CDR3 length: 14 amino acids. Germline CDR1 and CDR2: LNHDA and SQIVND (reference sequence). CDR3 sequence: CASSMGQNTGELFF.